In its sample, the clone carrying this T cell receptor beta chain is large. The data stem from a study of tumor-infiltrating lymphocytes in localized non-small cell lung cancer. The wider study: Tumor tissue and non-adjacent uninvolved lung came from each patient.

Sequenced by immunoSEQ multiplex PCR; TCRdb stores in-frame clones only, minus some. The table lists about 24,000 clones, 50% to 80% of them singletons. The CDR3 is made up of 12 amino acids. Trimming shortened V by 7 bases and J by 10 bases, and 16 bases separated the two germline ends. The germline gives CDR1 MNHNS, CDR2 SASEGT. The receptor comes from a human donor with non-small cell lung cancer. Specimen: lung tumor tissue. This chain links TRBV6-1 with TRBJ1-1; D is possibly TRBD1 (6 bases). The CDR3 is CASIHRVRGAFF. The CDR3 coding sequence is TGTGCCAGCATTCACAGGGTAAGAGGAGCTTTCTTT.